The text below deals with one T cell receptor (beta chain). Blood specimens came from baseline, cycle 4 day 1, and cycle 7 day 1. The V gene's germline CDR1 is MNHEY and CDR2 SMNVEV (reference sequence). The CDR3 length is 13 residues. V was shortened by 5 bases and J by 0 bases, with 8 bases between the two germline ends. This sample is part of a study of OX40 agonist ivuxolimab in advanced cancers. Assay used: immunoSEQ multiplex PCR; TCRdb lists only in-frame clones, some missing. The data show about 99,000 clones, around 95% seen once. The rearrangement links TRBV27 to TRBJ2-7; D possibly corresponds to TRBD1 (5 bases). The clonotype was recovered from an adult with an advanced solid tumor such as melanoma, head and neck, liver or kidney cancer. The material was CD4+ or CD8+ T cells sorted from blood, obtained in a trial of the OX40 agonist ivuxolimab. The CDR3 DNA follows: TGTGCCAGCAGTATTCAGGGCTCCTACGAGCAGTACTTC. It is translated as CASSIQGSYEQYF.